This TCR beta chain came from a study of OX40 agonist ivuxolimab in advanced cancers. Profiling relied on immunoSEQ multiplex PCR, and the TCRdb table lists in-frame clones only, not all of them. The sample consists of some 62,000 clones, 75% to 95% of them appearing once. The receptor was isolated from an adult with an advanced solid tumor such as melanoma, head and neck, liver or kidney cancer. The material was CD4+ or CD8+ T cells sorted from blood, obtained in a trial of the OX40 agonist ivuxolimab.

CDR3 amino acids: CASSLDPSWVGAQETQYF. The CDR3, as DNA: TGTGCCAGCAGTTTAGACCCGTCCTGGGTGGGGGCCCAAGAGACCCAGTACTTC. The V gene is TRBV27, the J gene TRBJ2-5; D perhaps matches TRBD1 (6 bases). The CDR3 runs to 18 residues. V lost 2 bases, J lost 1 base, and 20 bases lay in between. The germline V gene has CDR1 MNHEY and CDR2 SMNVEV (reference sequence).